This T cell receptor beta chain was recorded in a study of T cell repertoires in cytomegalovirus infection. Overall study context: In the study, CMV epitopes included recently identified HLA-C-restricted and well-studied HLA-B-restricted ones. Public signatures in TCR beta pointed to CMV infection and matching HLA type.

Overall study results and limits: Across the ex vivo response, the dominant clonotypes were HLA-C-restricted CMV-specific TCR beta clonotypes.

Notes on this clonotype: Its specificity is not known.

Trimming cost V 8 bases and J 2 bases, with 5 bases left between them. The CDR3 covers 11 residues. Per germline, CDR1 SGHAT and CDR2 FQNNGV. TCRdb called the reads again in MiXCR, with one record for every CDR3 protein. In the table there are roughly 730,000 distinct CDR3 sequences, about 33% of which are singletons. The clonotype was recovered from a human donor in good health (CMV status not recorded). Some clones in this sample may be carry-over from other donors' samples. The specimen comprised cultured PBMCs, sampled from culture after CMV antigen stimulation. The chain recombines TRBV11-2 with TRBJ2-3; D gene unclear. DNA of the CDR3: TGTGCCAGCGAATCCACAGATACGCAGTATTTT. It codes for CASESTDTQYF.